The subject of this entry is one T cell receptor (beta chain). Germline-derived CDR1 and CDR2 are SGHDT and YYEEEE. The length of the CDR3 is 14 residues. Between the trimmed V and J ends, which lost 6 bases and 4 bases, there was a span of 16 bases. These data come from a study of blood T cell repertoires in COVID-19. Looking at the study overall: Whether acute or convalescent, the COVID-19 samples came from the United States, Italy and Spain. Nucleic acid was either cDNA or gDNA, and it came from T cells, B-cell-depleted T cells, or PBMCs.

In the source study's methods: Amplification with reference gene primers provided the estimates of nucleated cell counts. The protocol was immunoSEQ multiplex PCR, while the TCRdb copy is restricted to in-frame clones and leaves out a portion. That table furnishes V, J and clone size, whereas the DNA furnished D and trimming. The data contain approximately 70,000 clones, 85% to 90% of them singletons. Input material: peripheral blood. The receptor's source is a woman aged 80 or over with active COVID-19. This chain uses TRBV5-6 with TRBJ1-2; D is ambiguous. The CDR3 coding sequence is TGTGCCAGCATCCGTTTAGGCCAGGCCTATGGCTACACCTTC. As protein: CASIRLGQAYGYTF.